Below, 20 T cell receptor beta chains from the same sample are listed, as sequenced in a study of blood T cells in healthy people across ages. Using a J-beta primer mix together with a sample-barcoded 5' primer, a second PCR was run for about 7 to 12 cycles. Each CDR3 protein is one row after TCRdb ran MiXCR on the 5' RACE reads. The sample contains over 600,000 distinct CDR3 sequences, roughly 21% of which appear only once. The sample was blood. The receptors here all came from a man in his 70s in good health.

Concerning this clonotype: Sequence at one end of the junction differs from germline and may be a read error. The rearrangement uses TRBV7-2 and TRBJ2-1; maybe TRBD2 (6 bases). This CDR3 has 15 amino acids. Germline CDR1 is SGHTA and CDR2 is FQGNSA. In nucleotides, the CDR3 is TGTGCCAGCAGCACGGGGGTGAGCTCCCACAATGAACAGTTCTTC. It yields the protein CASSTGVSSHNEQFF.

This clonotype was counted a few times. The chain uses TRBV10-3 and TRBJ1-1; possible D gene TRBD1, 5 bases. In germline, CDR1 is ENHRY, CDR2 SYGVKD. The CDR3 is 16 amino acids. Trimming removed 1 base at V and 1 base at J, with 13 bases between. Here the CDR3 DNA reads TGTGCCATCAGTGAGTGGGACCGGGACCAGAACACTGAAGCTTTCTTT. Its protein is CAISEWDRDQNTEAFF.

V gene TRBV6-1 combines with J gene TRBJ2-3; no reliable D call. From germline, CDR1 is MNHNS and CDR2 SASEGT. Trimming pared 2 bases from V and 14 bases from J, leaving 14 bases between. The length of the CDR3 is 12 residues. The CDR3 here is CASSERPGNRYF. CDR3 nucleotide sequence: TGTGCCAGCAGTGAAAGACCGGGTAATAGGTATTTT.

J is TRBJ1-4 and V is TRBV6-5, with D maybe TRBD1 (5 bases). The CDR3 is 12 amino acids. V was cut by 7 bases and J by 8 bases, with 11 bases left in between. Germline V gene data show CDR1 as MNHEY and CDR2 as SVGAGI. The CDR3, as DNA: TGTGCCAGCAAGTCCGGGGGGGAAAAACTGTTTTTT. This encodes CASKSGGEKLFF.

This clonotype was seen repeatedly, ten times or more. This chain joins TRBV29-1 and TRBJ2-7, with TRBD1 matching 9 bases. Germline loops: CDR1 SQVTM, CDR2 ANQGSEA. Trimming cost V 7 bases and J 2 bases; bases outside gene matches: 6. This CDR3 comprises 13 residues. The DNA of the CDR3 is TGCAGCGCCCGGGACAGGGCTACCTACGAGCAGTACTTC. It encodes CSARDRATYEQYF.

V usage is TRBV28 and J usage is TRBJ1-1, with a tentative D call TRBD1 (5 bases). The CDR3 runs 14 residues. Between the trimmed V and J ends, which lost 5 bases and 4 bases, there was a span of 14 bases. Per the germline V gene, CDR1 is MDHEN and CDR2 is SYDVKM. CDR3 sequence reads: CASSPLGQGTEAFF. The CDR3 region has the DNA TGTGCCAGCAGTCCACTAGGGCAGGGCACTGAAGCTTTCTTT. Full variable domain (missing parts from reference TRBV28 and TRBJ1-1): DVKVTQSSRYLVKRTGEKVFLECVQDMDHENMFWYRQDPGLGLRLIYFSYDVKMKEKGDIPEGYSVSREKKERFSLILESASTNQTSMYLCASSPLGQGTEAFFGQGTRLTVV.

This clonotype was seen a handful of times. The chain combines TRBV28 with TRBJ1-3; no reliable D call. The V end was cut by 4 bases, the J end by 0 bases, with 10 bases between. The CDR3 sequence is 15 residues long. The germline gives CDR1 MDHEN, CDR2 SYDVKM. The CDR3 sequence is CASSSGPFSGNTIYF. For the CDR3, the DNA is TGTGCCAGCAGTTCCGGGCCATTCTCTGGAAACACCATATATTTT.

The rearrangement uses TRBV12-3 or TRBV12-4 and TRBJ1-5; 8 bases agree with TRBD1. This CDR3 is built from 16 residues. With 3 bases clipped from V and 2 bases from J, the junction kept 6 bases outside the gene matches. DNA of the CDR3: TGTGCCAGCAGTTTGGCAGGGGGCATGGGCAATCAGCCCCAGCATTTT. It specifies CASSLAGGMGNQPQHF.

This clonotype was detected only a few times. CDR3 bases: TGTGCCAGCAGTTACCCGGGACTTCTCAATGAGCAGTTCTTC. Its protein product is CASSYPGLLNEQFF. The V and J genes are TRBV14 and TRBJ2-5; possible D gene TRBD2, 6 bases. The J call is uncertain, as TRBJ2-1 better fits the DNA end. This CDR3 has 14 residues. CDR1 SGHDN and CDR2 FVKESK come from the germline V gene.

The chain links TRBV10-3 to TRBJ2-2; D remains unclear. The germline gives CDR1 ENHRY, CDR2 SYGVKD. The CDR3 spans 15 residues. Trimming pared 0 bases from V and 7 bases from J, leaving 12 bases between. DNA for the CDR3: TGTGCCATCAGTGAGTCGGCAGCGAGCGTCGGGGAGCTGTTTTTT. Amino acid sequence: CAISESAASVGELFF.

The sample holds many counts of this clonotype. J is TRBJ2-6 and V is TRBV7-3; tentative D call: TRBD1 (5 bases). V dropped 5 bases and J dropped 0 bases, with 8 bases sitting between them. The CDR3 runs 15 residues. The germline V gene encodes CDR1 SGHTA and CDR2 FQGTGA. The CDR3 spells CASSLDSSGANVLTF. The CDR3 DNA follows: TGTGCCAGCAGCCTAGACAGCTCTGGGGCCAACGTCCTGACTTTC.

The chain has TRBV20-1 and TRBJ1-4; the match to TRBD1 covers 7 bases. The CDR3 covers 15 residues. Trimming took 6 bases from V and 2 from J; bases not matched to a gene: 9. Germline V gene data show CDR1 as DFQATT and CDR2 as SNEGSKA (reference sequence). CDR3 DNA sequence: TGCAGTGCAACCACTCAGGGGGGTACTAATGAAAAACTGTTTTTT. Its translation: CSATTQGGTNEKLFF.

V and J are TRBV2 and TRBJ2-7; perhaps TRBD1 as D (6 bases). The CDR3 is made up of 17 amino acids. Germline values: CDR1 SNHLY, CDR2 FYNNEI. V was shortened by 7 bases and J by 3 bases, with 25 bases between the two germline ends. The DNA of the CDR3 is TGTGCCAGCACTGGCCGCGAACGGCCCCGAGGGGGCTACGAGCAGTACTTC. Translated, it gives CASTGRERPRGGYEQYF.

This clonotype was counted between two and nine times. V gene TRBV29-1 combines with J gene TRBJ1-2; perhaps TRBD1 as D (6 bases). The germline CDR1 and CDR2 sequences are SQVTM and ANQGSEA. Trimming cost V 1 base and J 5 bases, with 20 bases left between them. This CDR3 is 16 amino acids long. CDR3 coding DNA: TGCAGCGTTGAAGTCCCCGGCCAGGGGCAGGGGTATGGCTACACCTTC. It is translated as CSVEVPGQGQGYGYTF.

V gene TRBV7-3 combines with J gene TRBJ2-3; D gene unclear. CDR3 size: 14 residues. Germline CDR1 and CDR2: SGHTA and FQGTGA. V was trimmed by 3 bases and J by 2 bases, leaving 9 bases between them. CDR3 region: CASSFTYDTDTQYF. The CDR3, as DNA: TGTGCCAGCAGCTTCACATACGACACAGATACGCAGTATTTT.

This clonotype has a count of ten or more. V is TRBV14 and J is TRBJ2-5, with D possibly being TRBD1 (5 bases). Germline V CDR1 and CDR2: SGHDN, FVKESK. The V and J ends lost 5 bases and 3 bases respectively, with 13 bases between them. The CDR3 sequence is 14 residues long. The DNA for the CDR3 is TGTGCCAGCAGCGCCAGGGTGGAGAAAGAGACCCAGTACTTC. This sequence encodes CASSARVEKETQYF. Variable domain in full (rest from reference TRBV14 and TRBJ2-5): EAGVTQFPSHSVIEKGQTVTLRCDPISGHDNLYWYRRVMGKEIKFLLHFVKESKQDESGMPNNRFLAERTGGTYSTLKVQPAELEDSGVYFCASSARVEKETQYFGPGTRLLVL.

The chain couples TRBV18 to TRBJ2-3; 10 bases match TRBD2. J gave up 3 bases and V 6 bases, and 12 bases lay outside the gene matches. CDR1 is KGHSH, CDR2 LQKENI, per germline. There are 17 residues in the CDR3. The CDR3 here is CASSPQPGLASTDTQYF. The CDR3 DNA sequence: TGTGCCAGCTCGCCTCAACCGGGACTAGCGTCAACAGATACGCAGTATTTT.

This clonotype has only a few counts. The chain combines TRBV20-1 with TRBJ2-2; 12 positions match TRBD1. This CDR3 is 16 amino acids long. CDR1 DFQATT and CDR2 SNEGSKA come from the germline V gene (reference sequence). After removal of 6 bases from V and 7 bases from J, the junction contained 12 bases not matched to a gene. The CDR3 region is CSAHPGDRGLGGELFF. CDR3 in DNA: TGCAGTGCACATCCCGGGGACAGGGGGCTTGGCGGGGAGCTGTTTTTT.

The chain combines TRBV27 with TRBJ1-2; possibly TRBD1 for D (5 bases). The germline V gene encodes CDR1 MNHEY and CDR2 SMNVEV (reference sequence). The V and J ends lost 6 bases and 0 bases respectively, with 8 bases between them. This CDR3 has 13 amino acids. CDR3 sequence reads: CASSRGTNYGYTF. As DNA, the CDR3 is TGTGCCAGCAGCCGGGGGACTAACTATGGCTACACCTTC.

There are many counts of this clonotype. The chain has TRBV7-6 and TRBJ2-7, with a weak D call TRBD1 (7 bases). The CDR3 length is 18 residues. Trimming removed 2 bases at V and 0 bases at J, with 20 bases between. Germline V gives CDR1 SGHVS, CDR2 FNYEAQ. The CDR3 reads CASSLREGALTSSYEQYF. The CDR3 DNA sequence: TGTGCCAGCAGCTTAAGAGAGGGGGCCCTGACTAGCTCCTACGAGCAGTACTTC.